This T cell receptor (beta chain) derives from a study of response to subunit inactivated influenza vaccine. CDR3 length equals 15 residues. CDR1 and CDR2 from the germline V gene are SGDLS and YYNGEE. V trimming: 0 bases; J trimming: 6 bases; junction bases outside the gene matches: 6. TCRdb reprocessed the RT-PCR reads with MiXCR, giving one entry per CDR3 protein. The sample yields hundreds of thousands of distinct CDR3 sequences, around 14% seen once. There are many counts of this clonotype. The sequencing here drew on PBMCs from blood, taken 11 to 12 days after vaccination. This chain joins TRBV9 and TRBJ2-7; 10 bases are shared with TRBD2. This receptor was obtained from a man aged 45-65 years who received an inactivated influenza vaccine. This CDR3 is CASSVAPSGSSEQYF. The CDR3 DNA is TGTGCCAGCAGCGTAGCTCCTAGCGGGAGTAGCGAGCAGTACTTC.